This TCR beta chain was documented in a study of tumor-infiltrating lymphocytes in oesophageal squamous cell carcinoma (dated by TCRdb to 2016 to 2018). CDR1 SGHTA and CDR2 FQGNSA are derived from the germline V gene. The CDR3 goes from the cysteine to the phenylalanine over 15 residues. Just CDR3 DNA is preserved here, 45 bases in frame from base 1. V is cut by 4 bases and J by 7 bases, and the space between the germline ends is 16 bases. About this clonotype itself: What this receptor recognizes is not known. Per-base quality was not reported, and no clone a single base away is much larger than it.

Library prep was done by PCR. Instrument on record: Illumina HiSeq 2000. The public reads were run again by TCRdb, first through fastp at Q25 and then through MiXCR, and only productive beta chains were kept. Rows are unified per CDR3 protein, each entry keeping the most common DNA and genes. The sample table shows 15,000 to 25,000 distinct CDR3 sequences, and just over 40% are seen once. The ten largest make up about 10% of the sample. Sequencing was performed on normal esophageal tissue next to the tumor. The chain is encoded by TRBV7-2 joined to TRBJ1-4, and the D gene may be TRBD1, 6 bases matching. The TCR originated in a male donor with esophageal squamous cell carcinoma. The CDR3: CASSSQGGNTEKLFF. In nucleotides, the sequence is TGTGCCAGCAGCTCACAGGGAGGGAATACTGAAAAACTGTTTTTT.